This is a list of T cell receptor beta chains from one sample in a study of shared clonotypes between healthy human individuals. Assay used: immunoSEQ multiplex PCR; TCRdb lists only in-frame clones, some missing. Altogether around 2,000,000 clones are present, just under 95% being singletons, with the ten largest covering approximately 1.2%. Sequenced sample: naive CD8+ T cells sorted from blood. Source of these receptors: a man aged 18 to 35 in good health. Both conserved end residues are part of each CDR3. Each record gives: V gene, clone size, D gene, J gene, CDR3 protein, CDR3 DNA. D genes are given only for firm matches. Some rows have no size entry. The others give once, few or many, or a class for an expanded clone.

V gene: TRBV4-3
clone size: NA
D gene: NA
J gene: TRBJ1-1
CDR3 protein: CASSQLLQGENTEAFF
CDR3 DNA: TGCGCCAGCAGCCAGCTACTACAGGGAGAGAACACTGAAGCTTTCTTT

V gene: TRBV6-5
clone size: NA
D gene: NA
J gene: TRBJ2-7
CDR3 protein: CASSDRYSYEQYF
CDR3 DNA: TGTGCCAGCAGCGACAGGTACTCCTACGAGCAGTACTTC

V gene: TRBV27
clone size: NA
D gene: NA
J gene: TRBJ1-5
CDR3 protein: CASSPHSGSNQPQHF
CDR3 DNA: TGTGCCAGCAGTCCCCATTCAGGGAGCAATCAGCCCCAGCATTTT

V gene: TRBV27
clone size: NA
D gene: NA
J gene: TRBJ1-2
CDR3 protein: CASSPVGGAMWYTF
CDR3 DNA: TGTGCCAGCAGTCCCGTAGGGGGGGCTATGTGGTACACCTTC

V gene: TRBV29-1
clone size: NA
D gene: TRBD2
J gene: TRBJ2-5
CDR3 protein: CSGGPGLGGETQYF
CDR3 DNA: TGCAGCGGCGGACCGGGACTAGGAGGAGAGACCCAGTACTTC

V gene: TRBV4-3
clone size: NA
D gene: NA
J gene: TRBJ2-7
CDR3 protein: CASSQAHPPGSYEQYF
CDR3 DNA: TGCGCCAGCAGCCAAGCTCACCCCCCGGGCAGCTACGAGCAGTACTTC

V gene: TRBV5-4
clone size: few
D gene: TRBD2
J gene: TRBJ2-5
CDR3 protein: CASSFAGGPETQYF
CDR3 DNA: TGTGCCAGCAGCTTTGCGGGGGGCCCAGAGACCCAGTACTTC

V gene: TRBV6-1
clone size: NA
D gene: NA
J gene: TRBJ1-5
CDR3 protein: CASSEEEGLRQPQHF
CDR3 DNA: TGTGCCAGCAGTGAAGAAGAGGGGCTCCGTCAGCCCCAGCATTTT

V gene: TRBV9
clone size: NA
D gene: NA
J gene: TRBJ1-1
CDR3 protein: CASRSGENTEAFF
CDR3 DNA: TGTGCCAGCCGGTCGGGGGAGAACACTGAAGCTTTCTTT

V gene: TRBV19
clone size: NA
D gene: NA
J gene: TRBJ2-6
CDR3 protein: CASSMGTFSGANVLTF
CDR3 DNA: TGTGCCAGTAGTATGGGAACCTTCTCTGGGGCCAACGTCCTGACTTTC

V gene: TRBV5-1
clone size: once
D gene: NA
J gene: TRBJ2-2
CDR3 protein: CASSLLEGSTGELFF
CDR3 DNA: TGCGCCAGCAGCTTGCTGGAGGGAAGCACCGGGGAGCTGTTTTTT

V gene: TRBV15
clone size: NA
D gene: NA
J gene: TRBJ2-5
CDR3 protein: CATSRGERQWEETQYF
CDR3 DNA: TGTGCCACCAGCAGAGGGGAGAGGCAATGGGAAGAGACCCAGTACTTC

V gene: TRBV4-1
clone size: NA
D gene: TRBD2
J gene: TRBJ2-3
CDR3 protein: CASSDRGTSGGAGGTDTQYF
CDR3 DNA: TGCGCCAGCAGCGATAGAGGAACTAGCGGGGGGGCCGGGGGCACAGATACGCAGTATTTT

V gene: TRBV5-1
clone size: once
D gene: NA
J gene: TRBJ1-1
CDR3 protein: CASSAPEGWAFF
CDR3 DNA: TGCGCCAGCAGCGCCCCGGAGGGTTGGGCTTTCTTT

V gene: TRBV7-3
clone size: NA
D gene: TRBD1
J gene: TRBJ2-3
CDR3 protein: CASSLYGTGSTDTQYF
CDR3 DNA: TGTGCCAGCAGCTTATATGGGACAGGAAGCACAGATACGCAGTATTTT

V gene: TRBV11-2
clone size: NA
D gene: TRBD2
J gene: TRBJ2-2
CDR3 protein: CASSMYGLAGQGELFF
CDR3 DNA: TGTGCCAGCAGCATGTACGGACTAGCGGGCCAGGGGGAGCTGTTTTTT

V gene: TRBV4-3
clone size: NA
D gene: TRBD2
J gene: TRBJ2-1
CDR3 protein: CASSQDGLAGDNEQFF
CDR3 DNA: TGCGCCAGCAGCCAAGACGGTCTAGCGGGGGACAATGAGCAGTTCTTC

V gene: TRBV7-2
clone size: NA
D gene: NA
J gene: TRBJ2-7
CDR3 protein: CASSLETFGGSYEQYF
CDR3 DNA: TGTGCCAGCAGCTTAGAAACCTTTGGCGGTTCCTACGAGCAGTACTTC

V gene: TRBV19
clone size: NA
D gene: NA
J gene: TRBJ2-1
CDR3 protein: CASSAGAEQFF
CDR3 DNA: TGTGCCAGTAGTGCGGGGGCCGAGCAGTTCTTC

V gene: TRBV2
clone size: NA
D gene: TRBD1
J gene: TRBJ1-1
CDR3 protein: CASSDAGTGGTNTEAFF
CDR3 DNA: TGTGCCAGCAGTGACGCCGGGACAGGGGGTACGAACACTGAAGCTTTCTTT

V gene: TRBV28
clone size: NA
D gene: NA
J gene: TRBJ1-2
CDR3 protein: CASSLGGEVFYGYTF
CDR3 DNA: TGTGCCAGCAGTTTGGGCGGGGAAGTATTCTATGGCTACACCTTC

V gene: TRBV16
clone size: NA
D gene: NA
J gene: TRBJ2-7
CDR3 protein: CASSPMSYEQYF
CDR3 DNA: TGTGCCAGCAGCCCAATGAGTTACGAGCAGTACTTC

V gene: TRBV6-6
clone size: NA
D gene: TRBD2
J gene: TRBJ2-1
CDR3 protein: CASRPTSGGHNEQFF
CDR3 DNA: TGTGCCAGCAGGCCCACTAGCGGGGGACACAATGAGCAGTTCTTC

V gene: TRBV25-1
clone size: NA
D gene: NA
J gene: TRBJ2-7
CDR3 protein: CASSALQGGSYEQYF
CDR3 DNA: TGTGCCAGCAGTGCGCTACAGGGTGGGTCCTACGAGCAGTACTTC

V gene: TRBV7-9
clone size: few
D gene: NA
J gene: TRBJ2-7
CDR3 protein: CASSSSTIYEQYF
CDR3 DNA: TGTGCCAGCAGCTCCTCGACTATCTACGAGCAGTACTTC

V gene: TRBV27
clone size: NA
D gene: NA
J gene: TRBJ2-7
CDR3 protein: CASSTVPYEQYF
CDR3 DNA: TGTGCCAGCAGTACAGTTCCCTACGAGCAGTACTTC

V gene: TRBV10-3
clone size: few
D gene: NA
J gene: TRBJ1-2
CDR3 protein: CAISDGDRIGGYTF
CDR3 DNA: TGTGCCATCAGTGATGGAGACAGGATAGGGGGCTACACCTTC

V gene: TRBV9
clone size: NA
D gene: NA
J gene: TRBJ1-3
CDR3 protein: CASSVEGSSGNTIYF
CDR3 DNA: TGTGCCAGCAGCGTAGAGGGGTCCTCTGGAAACACCATATATTTT

V gene: TRBV21-1
clone size: NA
D gene: NA
J gene: TRBJ1-1
CDR3 protein: CASTDDRERAEAFF
CDR3 DNA: TGTGCCAGCACCGACGACAGGGAGAGGGCTGAAGCTTTCTTT